The text below deals with one T cell receptor beta chain. The record originates from a study of T cells of healthy individuals. The germline gives CDR1 MNHEY, CDR2 SVGEGT. Trimming removed 10 bases from V and 2 bases from J; junction bases left unmatched: 15. The CDR3 totals 16 residues. TCRdb used MiXCR to reprocess the 5' RACE reads, holding one entry per CDR3 protein. The sample includes approximately 100,000 distinct CDR3 sequences, approximately 16% of them seen just once. The genes are TRBV6-2 or TRBV6-3 and TRBJ2-3, with 7 positions matching TRBD2. The origin of this receptor is a human donor in good health. CDR3 protein: CATHLVAGRFTDTQYF. The DNA of the CDR3 is TGTGCCACCCACCTCGTAGCGGGCCGCTTCACAGATACGCAGTATTTT.